The clone carrying this TCR beta chain was found once. Other nucleotide sequences from this sample produce the same CDR3. Assay: immunoSEQ multiplex PCR; the TCRdb copy retains only in-frame clones and omits some. The profile shows some 260,000 clones, 82% of them singletons. This entry is derived from a study of blood T cell repertoires in COVID-19. Across the whole study: Sites across the United States, Italy and Spain contributed samples from acute and convalescent COVID-19.

This CDR3 comprises 16 residues. The germline V gene encodes CDR1 SEHNR and CDR2 FQNEAQ (reference sequence). Trimming stripped 1 base from V and 7 bases from J, with 17 bases between. This clonotype was obtained from a woman of 80 years or more with active or convalescent COVID-19. The rearrangement uses TRBV7-9 and TRBJ1-3; TRBD1 might be the D (6 bases). Material for sequencing was peripheral blood. The CDR3 DNA is TGTGCCAGCAGCTTAGACGGACAGATTTCAGGGAACACCATATATTTT. The encoded protein is CASSLDGQISGNTIYF.